These 10 T cell receptor beta chains came from one sample sequenced in a study of T cell responses to AZD1222 COVID-19 vaccine. Using immunoSEQ multiplex PCR, the repertoire was profiled, and TCRdb retains in-frame clones only, with some absent. This table holds about 160,000 clones, around 93% found once. Sequencing was performed on peripheral blood, taken on day 0 of AZD1222 vaccination. The receptors were gathered from an adult in good health.

In its sample, this clone was seen once. The chain joins TRBV7-2 to TRBJ1-2; 7 nucleotides align to TRBD1. The CDR3 is 16 amino acids. Germline CDR1 reads SGHTA; CDR2 reads FQGNSA. V was clipped by 0 bases and J by 2 bases; unmatched bases: 6. DNA for the CDR3: TGTGCCAGCAGCTTAGCAGGGGGCGTTTCGAACTATGGCTACACCTTC. It is translated as CASSLAGGVSNYGYTF.

The chain couples TRBV10-3 to TRBJ2-3; D may be TRBD1 (6 bases). CDR3 length: 13 amino acids. V dropped 8 bases and J dropped 2 bases, with 11 bases sitting between them. Germline V gene lookup returns CDR1 ENHRY and CDR2 SYGVKD. CDR3 region: CAIRWTDTDTQYF. The CDR3 DNA reads TGTGCCATCCGATGGACAGACACAGATACGCAGTATTTT.

V and J are TRBV11-3 and TRBJ2-3; 8 nucleotides line up with TRBD1. Germline CDR1 reads SGHNT; CDR2 reads YENEEA. V lost 5 bases and J lost 1; bases outside the gene matches: 5. The CDR3 spans 15 residues. In DNA form, the CDR3 reads TGTGCCAGCAGCGCCCGGACAGGGCGCACAGATACGCAGTATTTT. Its translation is CASSARTGRTDTQYF.

The chain is built from TRBV7-9 and TRBJ2-7; 10 bases match TRBD2. The CDR3 loop spans 15 amino acids. With 5 bases clipped from V and 2 bases from J, the junction kept 6 bases outside the gene matches. In germline, CDR1 is SEHNR, CDR2 FQNEAQ (reference sequence). The CDR3 protein is CASSPSSGRPYEQYF. The CDR3 nucleotides read TGTGCCAGCAGCCCCTCTAGCGGGAGACCCTACGAGCAGTACTTC.

The rearrangement uses TRBV18 and TRBJ1-1; D may be TRBD1 (5 bases). V lost 6 bases and J lost 0, with 11 bases in between. The CDR3 has 14 residues. CDR1 and CDR2 from the germline V gene are KGHSH and LQKENI. The CDR3: CASSETDMNTEAFF. The CDR3 coding sequence is TGTGCCAGCTCGGAAACGGACATGAACACTGAAGCTTTCTTT.

This chain connects TRBV5-4 to TRBJ2-2, with 11 bases fitting TRBD1. The germline V gene encodes CDR1 SGHNT and CDR2 YYREEE (reference sequence). The CDR3 is made up of 15 amino acids. The V segment lost 5 bases and the J segment 4 bases; nucleotides outside the gene matches: 4. The CDR3, as DNA: TGTGCCAGCAGTGGACAGGGGGCGCGCACCGGGGAGCTGTTTTTT. Protein product: CASSGQGARTGELFF.

The chain has TRBV3-1 (or the pseudogene TRBV3-2) and TRBJ1-6; no firm D call. Germline lookup yields CDR1 LGHDT and CDR2 YNNKEL (reference sequence). The CDR3 totals 15 residues. Trimming removed 3 bases from V and 6 bases from J, with 12 bases in between. CDR3 DNA sequence: TGTGCCAGCAGCCACCTCCTAGAGGGTAATTCACCCCTCCACTTT. The encoded protein is CASSHLLEGNSPLHF.

The chain employs TRBV28 and TRBJ1-6; D is ambiguous. Trimming removed 1 base from V and 0 bases from J, with 7 bases in between. CDR3 size: 16 residues. Germline lookup yields CDR1 MDHEN and CDR2 SYDVKM. For the CDR3, the DNA is TGTGCCAGCAGTTTATCGTGGAGCTCCTATAATTCACCCCTCCACTTT. It translates to CASSLSWSSYNSPLHF.

The chain has TRBV12-5 and TRBJ1-1; D ambiguous. Trimming removed 6 bases from V and 6 bases from J, with 11 bases in between. CDR1 and CDR2 from the germline V gene are LGHNT and FRNRAP. The CDR3 has 12 amino acids. The CDR3 here is CASGGRGSEAFF. Here the CDR3 DNA reads TGTGCTAGTGGGGGTAGAGGTTCTGAAGCTTTCTTT.

This clone was counted a few times. V gene TRBV10-2 combines with J gene TRBJ2-7; D assignment may be TRBD1 or TRBD2 (6 bases each). Germline CDR1 reads WSHSY; CDR2 reads SAAADI. The V end lost 6 bases, the J end lost 4 bases, and 16 bases lay between the germline ends. The length of the CDR3 is 14 residues. The CDR3 DNA reads TGCGCCAGCAGGGAGACAGGAGGGAGGTACGAGCAGTACTTC. It yields the protein CASRETGGRYEQYF.